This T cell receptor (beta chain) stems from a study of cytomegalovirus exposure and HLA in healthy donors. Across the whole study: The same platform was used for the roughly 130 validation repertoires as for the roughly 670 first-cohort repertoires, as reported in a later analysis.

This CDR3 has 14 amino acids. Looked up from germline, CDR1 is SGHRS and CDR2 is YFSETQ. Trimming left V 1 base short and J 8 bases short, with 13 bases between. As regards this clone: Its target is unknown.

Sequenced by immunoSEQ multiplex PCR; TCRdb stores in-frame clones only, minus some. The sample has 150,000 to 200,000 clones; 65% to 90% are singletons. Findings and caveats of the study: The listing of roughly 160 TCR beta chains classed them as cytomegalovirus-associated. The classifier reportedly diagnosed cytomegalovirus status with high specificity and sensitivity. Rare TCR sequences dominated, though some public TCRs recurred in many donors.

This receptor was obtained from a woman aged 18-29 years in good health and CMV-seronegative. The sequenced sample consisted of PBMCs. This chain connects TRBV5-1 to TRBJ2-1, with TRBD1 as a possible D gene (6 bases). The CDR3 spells CASSLTNTGYEQFF. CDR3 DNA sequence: TGCGCCAGCAGCTTGACCAACACAGGGTATGAGCAGTTCTTC.